This T cell receptor beta chain was found in a study of neurological immune-mediated disorders. The CDR3 runs 17 residues. V lost 3 bases to trimming and J lost 1 base, with 17 bases between them. Germline CDR1 is SGHDT and CDR2 is YYEEEE. Unsorted libraries were derived from 2 million PBMCs stored at -80 C. Study observations and caveats: The most TCR clonal expansion was seen in HTLV-1-associated myelopathy, and the least was seen in multiple sclerosis, which fell below healthy controls.

In this sample, this clonotype turned up many times. The antigen is not known. The cDNA came from 5'RACE with 10-nucleotide random UMIs. Per sequencing run, 15-18 subjects together gave over 160 million TCR-beta sequences. TCRdb processed the 5' RACE reads anew with MiXCR; each CDR3 protein has one entry. This table holds about 70,000 distinct CDR3 sequences, 2.5% to 3.5% found once. The clonotype comes from a woman aged 45 to 65 with multiple sclerosis. Sequenced sample: PBMCs. The gene calls are TRBV5-6 and TRBJ2-4; unclear D gene. As DNA, the CDR3 is TGTGCCAGCAGCTCATATATAGGGCGCGCCGCCAAAAACATTCAGTACTTC. Its protein product is CASSSYIGRAAKNIQYF.